This entry concerns a single TCR beta chain. It has no known antigen specificity. No quality values exist for individual bases; no much larger clone is one base distant. The time point tag for this specimen amounts to: roughly 24 weeks on oral tofacitinib. The sample's treatment or condition label, in plain terms: oral pan-JAK inhibitor, 5-10 mg twice daily. Lesional scalp punch biopsies and peripheral blood were obtained from alopecia areata patients. After PBMCs were isolated by density centrifugation and stained for CD3, CD4 and CD8, a FACSAria was used to sort CD4+ and CD8+ T cells. Library preparation was by the immunoSEQ multiplex PCR assay. To provide template for TCR sequencing, every sample had RNA extracted and reverse transcribed into cDNA. SuperScript III was used to make first-strand cDNA, primed with a 2:1 mix of oligo-dT and random hexamers. A synthetic immune receptor repertoire was used to gauge amplification bias, and whatever bias remained was removed computationally. The study's own analysis went as follows. After raw reads were preprocessed to remove errors, the CDR3 was defined following IMGT conventions as running from the conserved cysteine to phenylalanine. Clonality was computed by normalizing Shannon entropy by log2 of the number of productive unique TCRs and subtracting the result from 1. CD4 or CD8 identity of scalp clones was inferred by cross-referencing scalp TCRbeta sequences with sorted blood CD4 and CD8 repertoires. TCRdb retrieved this table from immuneACCESS and kept in-frame rearrangements only. Not all clones are present; in checked studies, unresolved V genes account for under half, and no reason is known for the remainder. V and J calls and clone size follow that table, whereas D and trimming were derived from the DNA. This sample holds around 270,000 clones; more than 45% were observed only once. The ten most abundant clones make up approximately 2% of the sample.

The data were obtained in a study of CD8+ T cells in alopecia areata (dated 2018 in TCRdb). Some background on the complete study: Treated patients were enrolled in an open-label pilot trial of oral tofacitinib at 5 to 10 mg twice daily for moderate-to-severe alopecia areata. Tofacitinib-treated patients had biopsies at baseline and at 4 and 24 weeks of treatment, with a later scalp biopsy in several patients. Scalp clonality was compared among normal scalp (n=4), patchy alopecia areata scalp (n=8), and alopecia totalis/universalis scalp (n=8). Amplification of TCRbeta CDR3 regions was done by immunoSEQ multiplex PCR using 35 Vbeta forward primers and 13 Jbeta reverse primers. For the treated patients, the SALT score, which quantifies what percentage of scalp surface area is affected, served as the measure of disease severity. To study T cell clonal expansion in alopecia areata, the researchers applied high-throughput TCRbeta sequencing to both the C3H/HeJ mouse model and human patients. RNA came from the PAXgene miRNA kit for fixed scalp, the miRNeasy kit for PBMCs, and the RNeasy kit for mouse skin. Patients received tofacitinib for 6 to 18 months and were then followed off drug for 6 months to check for delayed response and recurrence. Scalp tissue and sorted CD4+ and CD8+ peripheral blood T cells from patchy and totalis/universalis alopecia areata patients and from healthy controls were covered by human TCRbeta sequencing. The paper as a whole reports these results and caveats: Because the treated cohort was small and had just a single nonresponder, larger studies are needed to establish links between baseline CD8+ expansion and response. Scalp TCR repertoire analysis is complicated because resident alphabeta T cells in normal human skin are also sequenced, whereas mouse skin is dominated by gammadelta T cells. With tofacitinib, both scalp clonality and the number of expanded CD8+ clones among the top 100 scalp clones went down significantly. Shared TCR sequences between patients were less evident than in mice, which may be partly attributable to HLA diversity in the patient population. Higher clonality and more expanded CD8+ clones were observed in lesional scalp than in normal scalp, particularly in alopecia totalis/universalis, a finding suggestive of antigenic drive. Many expanded lesional clones persisted in scalp and blood during tofacitinib treatment, which may partly explain relapse after stopping treatment.

Its CDR3 holds 10 amino acids, cysteine through phenylalanine. Just CDR3 DNA is preserved here, 30 bases in frame from base 1. Unmatched junction bases come to 0, with V trimmed by 11 bases and J by 2 bases. Looking up the germline V gene yields CDR1 MRHNA and CDR2 SNTAGT. This chain joins TRBV6-4 to TRBJ2-7, and TRBD1 aligns with 7 junction nucleotides. The sequence was obtained from a human donor with alopecia areata. The sample consisted of CD4+ T cells sorted from blood, taken at week 24, from a patient treated with tofacitinib. The CDR3 here reads CAQGAYEQYF. The DNA reads TGTGCCCAGGGGGCCTACGAGCAGTACTTC.